This T cell receptor beta chain came from a study of cytomegalovirus exposure and HLA in healthy donors. Across the study: One earlier analysis, a look at approximately 190 million T cells, found approximately 120 million unique TCR beta sequences.

The germline V and J ends were trimmed by 3 bases and 6 bases, with 16 bases remaining between them. CDR1 and CDR2 (germline): PRHDT, FYEKMQ (reference sequence). This CDR3 is built from 15 residues. Healthy bone marrow donors made up the donors. Primers for the PCR totalled 60 Vbeta and 13 Jbeta. Sequencing was performed with immunoSEQ multiplex PCR; in TCRdb, only in-frame clones are kept and a portion is missing. The sample totals about 77,000 clones. The sequenced sample was PBMCs. The receptor comes from a man aged 50-59 years in good health and CMV-seropositive. The chain is built from TRBV13 and TRBJ2-3; D uncertain. The CDR3 nucleotides are TGTGCCAGCAGCTTGAGGTCAACCGTCCTGGATACGCAGTATTTT. Its protein product is CASSLRSTVLDTQYF.